Below are 4 T cell receptor beta chains sequenced from a single sample in a study of T cell changes during pregnancy in multiple sclerosis (dated by TCRdb to the late 2010s). Libraries were built with the immunoSEQ multiplex PCR assay. TCRdb mirrors the immuneACCESS table, restricted to in-frame sequences. Some clones are absent from its copies; in checked studies, under half trace to an unresolved V gene, and the reason for the others is unknown. The sample table records 45,000 to 60,000 clones; around 90% of these occur just once. About 1.2% of the sample belongs to the ten largest clones. The starting material was peripheral blood, obtained after pregnancy. These receptors all come from a female donor in good health, enrolled as a control in a pregnancy study.

The genes are TRBV11-3 and TRBJ2-1; 8 bases are shared with TRBD1. The junction had 9 bases not matched to a gene; V was cut back by 5 bases and J by 6 bases. Germline V gene sequence: CDR1 SGHNT, CDR2 YENEEA. CDR3 length: 15 amino acids. The DNA for the CDR3 is TGTGCCAGCAGCGGGACAGGTCTTATAGCCAATGAGCAGTTCTTC. Translated, it gives CASSGTGLIANEQFF.

The genes are TRBV28 and TRBJ1-2; D is possibly TRBD1 (5 bases). There are 13 residues in the CDR3. Trimming removed 6 bases at V and 8 bases at J, with 16 bases between. CDR1 MDHEN and CDR2 SYDVKM come from the germline V gene. The CDR3 bases are TGTGCCAGCAGGCTTCTTTCAGGGTACGGCTACACCTTC. Its translation: CASRLLSGYGYTF.

The chain combines TRBV6-1 with TRBJ1-2; 8 bases align to TRBD1. Germline V CDR1 and CDR2: MNHNS, SASEGT. The CDR3 has 15 amino acids. V shed 10 bases and J 7 bases; nucleotides not matched to a gene: 17. The CDR3 DNA follows: TGTGCCACCCCTGGAGATGGCAGGGGGCTGGGTGGCTACACCTTC. This sequence encodes CATPGDGRGLGGYTF.

The J gene is TRBJ2-7, the V gene TRBV7-2, with a tentative D call TRBD2 (6 bases). Germline V gene data show CDR1 as SGHTA and CDR2 as FQGNSA. Deletions cut 1 base from V and 5 bases from J, with 18 bases between. The CDR3 runs to 16 residues. CDR3 in DNA: TGTGCCAGCAGCTTAGGCGGGGCCGACTCTATGAACGAGCAGTACTTC. Encoded protein: CASSLGGADSMNEQYF. The whole variable domain, filled in from reference TRBV7-2 and TRBJ2-7, reads GAGVSQSPSNKVTEKGKDVELRCDPISGHTALYWYRQSLGQGLEFLIYFQGNSAPDKSGLPSDRFSAERTGGSVSTLTIQRTQQEDSAVYLCASSLGGADSMNEQYFGPGTRLTVT.